Given below is one T cell receptor beta chain in context. Its antigen is currently unknown. This specimen comes from a study of CD4+ T cells in melanoma. Points from the study as a whole: Reportedly, melanoma neoantigen-specific CD4+ T cells showed varied differentiation states. A reported correlation linked neoantigen-specific CD4+ T cells to CD8+, macrophage and B cell function.

The CDR3 totals 16 residues. Trimming took 1 base from V and 3 from J, leaving 13 bases between them. Germline loops: CDR1 SGHAT, CDR2 FQNNGV. Only in-frame clones appear in the TCRdb table, and some are missing; sequencing was by immunoSEQ multiplex PCR. The repertoire holds more than 12,000 clones, with roughly three fifths as singletons. Sequencing was carried out using cells from a culture (not recorded whether cultured in vitro). The receptor was derived from a human donor with melanoma. The V gene is TRBV11-2, the J gene TRBJ2-1; no clear D. CDR3 region: CASSLGGATNYNEQFF. Written as DNA, the CDR3 is TGTGCCAGCAGCTTAGGAGGCGCAACCAACTACAATGAGCAGTTCTTC. Combining the CDR3 with reference TRBV11-2 and TRBJ2-1 gives the whole variable domain EAGVAQSPRYKIIEKRQSVAFWCNPISGHATLYWYQQILGQGPKLLIQFQNNGVVDDSQLPKDRFSAERLKGVDSTLKIQPAKLEDSAVYLCASSLGGATNYNEQFFGPGTRLTVL.